Sequencing of this T cell receptor (beta chain) was carried out in a study of T cell responses to AZD1222 COVID-19 vaccine. Broader study findings: Baseline antibody screening turned up just six or seven seropositive AZD1222 recipients. The study reported that nearly half of spike-specific TCRs target unmutated variant regions.

Trimming removed 2 bases at V and 0 bases at J, with 7 bases between. Germline lookup yields CDR1 MNHEY and CDR2 SVGAGI. The CDR3 runs to 14 residues. Remarks on this clone: As yet, its antigen is unknown.

The data were produced by immunoSEQ multiplex PCR, yet TCRdb's version contains in-frame clones alone and is incomplete. The sample lists under 150,000 clones; approximately 90% were seen once. The receptor was derived from an adult in good health. Sample: peripheral blood, taken on day 0 of AZD1222 vaccination. The chain uses TRBV6-5 and TRBJ1-1; D call uncertain. This CDR3 is CASSYAGMNTEAFF. CDR3 sequence (DNA): TGTGCCAGCAGTTACGCAGGAATGAACACTGAAGCTTTCTTT.